One T cell receptor (beta chain) is described in this entry. The table lists this clonotype with a few counts. The antigen it recognizes is unknown. Qualities for individual bases were not recorded, and no much larger clone is one base off. These data belong to a study of T-cell reconstitution after alpha-beta-depleted transplantation in children (dated by TCRdb to about 2016). For the study in its entirety: Using TCR repertoire profiling, the study followed T-cell immune reconstitution in a quantitative way in children after TCRalphabeta/CD19-depleted allogeneic hematopoietic cell transplantation. Points the paper makes about the study in general: The apparently early recovery of alphabetaT-cell counts about two months after transplant reportedly depended on only several hundred rapidly expanded clones that came from non-depleted graft cells. In some patients, the high TCRbeta diversity seen at day 60 was put down to recipient T cells and intrathymic progenitors that had survived conditioning. Over the following months the frequencies of hyperexpanded clones went down, and after one year T-cell counts and TCRbeta diversity were mostly credited to newly produced T cells.

The library was prepared using PCR. Sequencing took place on an Illumina HiSeq 2500. TCR libraries were prepared with molecular barcoding, using unique molecular identifiers to normalize TCRbeta repertoire quantification. Through fastp at Q25 and MiXCR, TCRdb rebuilt clones from the public reads, retaining in-frame beta chains. One record per CDR3 amino acid sequence lists the most common genes and DNA. Within this sample are 300,000 to 350,000 distinct CDR3 sequences, with around 15% of them counted one time only. About 41% of the sample rests with the top ten. Read against the paper, the sample's treatment or condition label means: allogeneic hematopoietic cell transplantation with graft depleted of TCRalphabeta T cells and CD19 B cells. The transplant recipients were children given TCRalphabeta/CD19-depleted allogeneic hematopoietic cell grafts. Trimmed from V: 5 bases; trimmed from J: 3 bases; junction bases lacking a gene match: 7. The CDR3 starts with the cysteine, ends with the phenylalanine, and has 15 residues. CDR3 DNA is the only sequence kept; it has 45 bases, read in frame from the first base. The germline V gene (reference sequence) gives CDR1 as SEHNR and CDR2 as FQNEAQ.

This sequence was found in a male patient between 2 and 15 years old who had a stem cell transplant for acute lymphoblastic leukemia, so the T cells may come from the graft donor. The sample in question was PBMCs, mostly from graft donor cells, obtained 360 days after TCRalphabeta/CD19-depleted stem cell transplant. This chain is built from TRBV7-9 and TRBJ2-1; 7 bases in between match TRBD2. The CDR3 here reads CASSQVAGYYNEQFF. The nucleotide sequence is given as TGTGCCAGCAGCCAGGTAGCGGGCTACTACAATGAGCAGTTCTTC. The full variable domain, completed from the reference TRBV7-9 and TRBJ2-1 proteins outside the CDR3, reads DTGVSQNPRHKITKRGQNVTFRCDPISEHNRLYWYRQTLGQGPEFLTYFQNEAQLEKSRLLSDRFSAERPKGSFSTLEIQRTEQGDSAMYLCASSQVAGYYNEQFFGPGTRLTVL.